One and the same sample provided the 29 T cell receptor beta chains below, sequenced in a study of cytomegalovirus exposure and HLA in healthy donors. Vbeta (60) and Jbeta (13) primers were used in the PCR. Data came from immunoSEQ multiplex PCR; TCRdb stores just in-frame clones and leaves some out. Among approximately 150,000 clones listed, 60% to 80% were seen once. The specimen sequenced was PBMCs. These receptors all come from a young man in good health and CMV-seropositive.

The V gene is TRBV21-1, the J gene TRBJ1-4; the table's D call, TRBD1, was not checked against the DNA. TRBV21-1 is termed a pseudogene. CDR3 size: 16 residues. CDR3 protein: CASSNTGGRANEKLFF. The CDR3 region has the DNA TGTGCCAGCAGCAATACAGGGGGCCGGGCTAATGAAAAACTGTTTTTT.

The CDR3 DNA sequence: TGTGCCAGCACCCGAGGCAGTCCGAATTCACCCCTCCACTTT. Translated: CASTRGSPNSPLHF. The V gene is TRBV6-5, the J gene TRBJ1-6; D gene ambiguous. The germline CDR1 and CDR2 sequences are MNHEY and SVGAGI. The CDR3 has 14 amino acids. V was trimmed by 7 bases and J by 7 bases, leaving 14 bases between them.

The chain uses TRBV19 and TRBJ2-1; TRBD1 matches 9 bases. Germline CDR1 is LNHDA and CDR2 is SQIVND (reference sequence). The trim removed 5 bases at V and 6 bases at J, leaving 5 bases unmatched. The CDR3 is 14 residues long. Written as DNA, the CDR3 is TGTGCCAGTAGTCCTTGGACAGGGGCCAATGAGCAGTTCTTC. It codes for CASSPWTGANEQFF.

This chain connects TRBV29-1 to TRBJ2-7, with D possibly TRBD2 on 6 matching bases. The CDR3 has 12 residues. V lost 0 bases and J 6 bases, leaving 9 bases between the germline ends. In germline, CDR1 is SQVTM, CDR2 ANQGSEA. The CDR3 reads CSVEDSGVEQYF. Here the CDR3 DNA reads TGCAGCGTTGAAGATTCGGGGGTCGAGCAGTACTTC.

The chain combines TRBV5-1 with TRBJ2-2, with a tentative D call TRBD1 (5 bases). Per the germline V gene, CDR1 is SGHRS and CDR2 is YFSETQ. Trimming shortened V by 1 base and J by 4 bases, and 11 bases separated the two germline ends. This CDR3 contains 15 residues. CDR3 DNA: TGCGCCAGCAGCTTGCAGGGTCAACGCACCGGGGAGCTGTTTTTT. Protein: CASSLQGQRTGELFF. Combining the CDR3 with reference TRBV5-1 and TRBJ2-2 gives the whole variable domain KAGVTQTPRYLIKTRGQQVTLSCSPISGHRSVSWYQQTPGQGLQFLFEYFSETQRNKGNFPGRFSGRQFSNSRSEMNVSTLELGDSALYLCASSLQGQRTGELFFGEGSRLTVL.

The V gene is TRBV7-8, the J gene TRBJ1-1, with D hard to call. CDR3 length: 14 amino acids. Looked up from germline, CDR1 is SGHVS and CDR2 is FQNEAQ. The V gene lost 5 bases and the J gene lost 0 bases, with 10 bases spanning the gap. The CDR3 protein is CASSRAGMNTEAFF. DNA for the CDR3: TGTGCCAGCAGCCGTGCGGGCATGAACACTGAAGCTTTCTTT.

In this sample, this clone turned up a few times. In DNA, the CDR3 is TGTGCCAGCAGCCCAGGGACTAGCGGAGATACGCAGTATTTT. It translates to CASSPGTSGDTQYF. J is TRBJ2-3 and V is TRBV9; 11 bases map to TRBD2. Looked up from germline, CDR1 is SGDLS and CDR2 is YYNGEE. The J segment lost 5 bases and the V segment lost 4 bases, leaving 3 bases of the junction unmatched. This CDR3 comprises 14 residues.

The V call is TRBV5-3, the J call TRBJ2-1, with 10 bases fitting TRBD2. TRBV5-3 is flagged as an ORF with uncertain function. The length of the CDR3 is 18 residues. V lost 7 bases, J lost 8 bases, and 21 bases stayed unmatched. Here the CDR3 DNA reads TGTGCCAGAGACCGCGAAACTAGCGGGAAAAGTTGTACTGATGAGCAGTTCTTC. The encoded protein is CARDRETSGKSCTDEQFF.

The chain recombines TRBV14 with TRBJ2-7; no clear D. CDR1 SGHDN and CDR2 FVKESK come from the germline V gene. V was cut by 2 bases and J by 6 bases, with 8 bases left in between. The CDR3 is made up of 12 amino acids. CDR3 sequence reads: CASSQLPGEQYF. The CDR3 nucleotides are TGTGCCAGCAGCCAACTCCCGGGCGAGCAGTACTTC. The complete variable domain, with remaining parts taken from reference TRBV14 and TRBJ2-7, reads EAGVTQFPSHSVIEKGQTVTLRCDPISGHDNLYWYRRVMGKEIKFLLHFVKESKQDESGMPNNRFLAERTGGTYSTLKVQPAELEDSGVYFCASSQLPGEQYFGPGTRLTVT.

This clone was seen only once. J is TRBJ2-1 and V is TRBV7-9; TRBD2 aligns across 7 bases. The CDR3 length is 17 residues. V lost 2 bases to trimming and J lost 6 bases; unmatched junction nucleotides: 13. Germline V gene data show CDR1 as SEHNR and CDR2 as FQNEAQ (reference sequence). The CDR3 reads CASSLIGWRERGNEQFF. Written as DNA, the CDR3 is TGTGCCAGCAGCTTAATCGGCTGGCGGGAGAGGGGCAATGAGCAGTTCTTC.

The rearrangement joins TRBV4-1 to TRBJ1-1; D possibly corresponds to TRBD1 (6 bases). This CDR3 is built from 15 residues. Germline loops: CDR1 MGHRA, CDR2 YSYEKL. Between the trimmed V and J ends, which lost 4 bases and 4 bases, there was a span of 16 bases. CDR3 amino acids: CASSLRGEGVTEAFF. CDR3 nucleotide sequence: TGCGCCAGCAGCCTCCGTGGGGAGGGGGTCACTGAAGCTTTCTTT.

Details on this clone: One end of the junction varies from germline; a read error may be responsible. V and J are TRBV19 and TRBJ1-3, with TRBD1 as a possible D gene (6 bases). Germline V gives CDR1 LNHDA, CDR2 SQIVND (reference sequence). The CDR3 consists of 17 residues. CDR3 protein: CASTRSPGHHDGDTIYF. CDR3 coding DNA: TGTGCCAGTACCCGTTCCCCGGGACATCACGATGGAGACACCATATATTTT.

This clone has more than one count but fewer than ten. This rearrangement joins TRBV5-6 to TRBJ2-2; 10 positions match TRBD1. The CDR3 loop spans 16 amino acids. Germline loops: CDR1 SGHDT, CDR2 YYEEEE. J lost 7 bases, V lost 5 bases, and 11 bases had no gene match. The CDR3 DNA sequence: TGTGCCAGCAGTCTCCCGGGACAGGGGAAGGGCGGGGAGCTGTTTTTT. Amino acid sequence: CASSLPGQGKGGELFF. Supplemented by reference TRBV5-6 and TRBJ2-2, the full variable domain reads DAGVTQSPTHLIKTRGQQVTLRCSPKSGHDTVSWYQQALGQGPQFIFQYYEEEERQRGNFPDRFSGHQFPNYSSELNVNALLLGDSALYLCASSLPGQGKGGELFFGEGSRLTVL.

V gene TRBV6-5 combines with J gene TRBJ2-1; D perhaps matches TRBD1 (6 bases). This CDR3 comprises 14 residues. Trimming removed 5 bases from V and 2 bases from J, with 10 bases in between. CDR1 MNHEY and CDR2 SVGAGI come from the germline V gene. The CDR3 region is CASSTQGTYNEQFF. Written as DNA, the CDR3 is TGTGCCAGCAGTACTCAGGGGACCTACAATGAGCAGTTCTTC.

V and J are TRBV27 and TRBJ1-2, with unresolved D. V shed 4 bases and J shed 4 bases, with 7 bases lying between them. Looked up from germline, CDR1 is MNHEY and CDR2 is SMNVEV (reference sequence). CDR3 size: 12 residues. The CDR3 is CASSSGGYGYTF. The CDR3 DNA reads as TGTGCCAGCAGTTCTGGAGGCTATGGCTACACCTTC.

This clone was detected only once. The V call is TRBV7-9, the J call TRBJ1-1, with 7 bases fitting TRBD1. The CDR3 length is 16 residues. Germline V lookup: CDR1 SEHNR, CDR2 FQNEAQ (reference sequence). The ends lost 1 base at V and 2 bases at J; junction bases unmatched: 7. CDR3 nucleotide sequence: TGTGCCAGCAGCTTAGGTTCCGGGACAGCTAACACTGAAGCTTTCTTT. Amino acid sequence: CASSLGSGTANTEAFF.

The gene calls are TRBV5-4 and TRBJ2-2, with TRBD1 as a possible D gene (5 bases). This CDR3 region has 15 residues. V lost 0 bases to trimming and J lost 0 bases, with 6 bases between them. Germline loops: CDR1 SGHNT, CDR2 YYREEE (reference sequence). CDR3 residues: CASSLDRTNTGELFF. The CDR3 DNA reads TGTGCCAGCAGCTTGGACAGGACGAACACCGGGGAGCTGTTTTTT.

On this clone itself: Other DNA sequences in this sample translate to the same CDR3. The chain uses TRBV18 and TRBJ1-1; tentative D call: TRBD1 (5 bases). V was clipped by 2 bases and J by 0 bases, with 10 bases between them. There are 15 residues in the CDR3. Looked up from germline, CDR1 is KGHSH and CDR2 is LQKENI. CDR3 bases: TGTGCCAGCTCACCAGGGGCTGGGATGAACACTGAAGCTTTCTTT. Translating it yields CASSPGAGMNTEAFF.

Of note for this clone: The germline gene is not matched at one end of the junction; a read error may be the cause. CDR3: CASSIHGEGRKQFF. CDR3 in DNA: TGTGCCAGTAGTATTCACGGGGAAGGCCGAAAACAGTTTTTT. The chain is built from TRBV19 and TRBJ1-4; D is unclear. From germline, CDR1 is LNHDA and CDR2 SQIVND (reference sequence). The CDR3 has 14 amino acids.

The V gene is TRBV30, the J gene TRBJ1-1; 7 bases fit TRBD1. This CDR3 has 13 amino acids. Germline V gives CDR1 GTSNPN, CDR2 SVGIG (reference sequence). The V segment lost 3 bases and the J segment 10 bases; nucleotides outside the gene matches: 11. CDR3 sequence: CAWSGGGGVGAFF. In nucleotides, the CDR3 is TGTGCCTGGAGCGGAGGGGGCGGCGTCGGAGCTTTCTTT.

The chain uses TRBV30 and TRBJ2-3; D gene uncertain. The ends were cut back, 4 bases at V and 3 bases at J, with 23 bases in the middle. CDR1 is GTSNPN and CDR2 is SVGIG in the germline V gene (reference sequence). The CDR3 totals 17 residues. The CDR3 region is CAWTPRQIFGATDTQYF. The CDR3 nucleotides read TGTGCCTGGACCCCCCGTCAGATTTTTGGAGCGACAGATACGCAGTATTTT. The variable domain in full, completed from reference TRBV30 and TRBJ2-3, reads SQTIHQWPATLVQPVGSPLSLECTVEGTSNPNLYWYRQAAGRGLQLLFYSVGIGQISSEVPQNLSASRPQDRQFILSSKKLLLSDSGFYLCAWTPRQIFGATDTQYFGPGTRLTVL.

J is TRBJ2-1 and V is TRBV7-2; 10 positions agree with TRBD2. Trimming cost V 5 bases and J 10 bases; bases outside gene matches: 11. The germline V gene has CDR1 SGHTA and CDR2 FQGNSA. This CDR3 contains 15 residues. The CDR3 DNA reads as TGTGCCAGCAGCCGGGACCCAGCGGGGGGGCGGGAGCAGTTCTTC. Residues: CASSRDPAGGREQFF.

V gene TRBV2 combines with J gene TRBJ1-2; 9 bases align to TRBD1. V gave up 6 bases and J gave up 8 bases; unmatched junction bases: 7. CDR1 SNHLY and CDR2 FYNNEI come from the germline V gene. There are 13 residues in the CDR3. CDR3 residues: CASRPDRGLGYTF. CDR3 DNA: TGTGCCAGCAGGCCGGACAGGGGCCTCGGCTACACCTTC.

The rearrangement uses TRBV7-2 and TRBJ2-1; TRBD2 matches at 9 bases. Germline V gives CDR1 SGHTA, CDR2 FQGNSA. The CDR3 is 14 residues long. Trimming cost V 0 bases and J 14 bases; bases outside gene matches: 8. CDR3 DNA sequence: TGTGCCAGCAGCTTAGCTGGGAAGCGGGGGGATAAGTTCTTC. Translating it yields CASSLAGKRGDKFF.

This clone was found a few times. This chain connects TRBV25-1 to TRBJ2-5, with D possibly being TRBD1 (5 bases). This CDR3 spans 13 amino acids. V lost 7 bases and J 3 bases, leaving 12 bases between the germline ends. The V gene's germline CDR1 is MGHDK and CDR2 SYGVNS. The CDR3 is CASTVGRKETQYF. The CDR3 DNA follows: TGTGCCAGCACGGTGGGGCGGAAAGAGACCCAGTACTTC.

The V call is TRBV30, the J call TRBJ1-2; unclear D gene. V lost 5 bases to trimming and J lost 3 bases, with 13 bases between them. Germline-derived CDR1 and CDR2 are GTSNPN and SVGIG (reference sequence). This CDR3 is built from 13 residues. The CDR3 spells CAWGSSSHYGYTF. CDR3 nucleotides: TGTGCCTGGGGTTCCTCCAGTCACTATGGCTACACCTTC.

The V call is TRBV18, the J call TRBJ1-1; possible D gene TRBD1, 6 bases. In germline, CDR1 is KGHSH, CDR2 LQKENI. CDR3 size: 14 residues. Trimming stripped 5 bases from V and 4 bases from J, with 14 bases between. The CDR3 loop is CASSDQGRGTEAFF. The DNA for the CDR3 is TGTGCCAGCTCAGACCAGGGGAGGGGCACTGAAGCTTTCTTT.

The chain joins TRBV5-4 to TRBJ1-2; D ambiguous. The CDR3 sequence is 14 residues long. Per germline, CDR1 SGHNT and CDR2 YYREEE (reference sequence). The V end was cut by 4 bases, the J end by 4 bases, with 14 bases between. The DNA of the CDR3 is TGTGCCAGCAGCCTTCGGGATCGATTCTATGGCTACACCTTC. This codes for CASSLRDRFYGYTF.

This chain links TRBV6-5 with TRBJ1-2; 7 bases fit TRBD1. V shed 2 bases, J shed 4 bases, and the junction held 1 base outside the gene matches. Germline loops: CDR1 MNHEY, CDR2 SVGAGI. The CDR3 has 13 residues. The chain's CDR3 is CASSYEGAYGYTF. DNA of the CDR3: TGTGCCAGCAGTTACGAGGGGGCCTATGGCTACACCTTC.